This TCR beta chain is drawn from a study of CD8+ T cells in alopecia areata. Study-level points and caveats: Patients shared TCRs less clearly than mice did, possibly owing to HLA. Sequencing of scalp samples also captures resident alphabeta T cells of normal skin.

Concerning this clone: The antigen is undetermined.

Alopecia areata patients provided lesional scalp punch biopsies and peripheral blood. PBMCs were stained for CD3, CD4 and CD8, and CD4+ and CD8+ T cells were sorted. cDNA reverse transcribed from extracted RNA served as the sequencing template. Clones were sequenced by immunoSEQ multiplex PCR, and TCRdb holds only the in-frame ones, with some missing. The sample has under 150,000 clones, 47% seen once; the top ten hold about 11%. Unmatched junction bases numbered 10, after V lost 3 bases and J lost 8 bases. CDR3 length: 14 residues. The V gene's germline CDR1 is SQVTM and CDR2 ANQGSEA. Material: NKG2D-low CD8+ T cells sorted from blood. This chain links TRBV29-1 with TRBJ2-1; 7 nucleotides align to TRBD2. The TCR originated in a human donor with alopecia areata. The chain's CDR3 is CSVEFMQGGDEQFF. Here the CDR3 DNA reads TGCAGCGTTGAGTTTATGCAGGGAGGGGATGAGCAGTTCTTC.